This T cell receptor (beta chain) appears in the sequencing data of a study of T cell changes during pregnancy in multiple sclerosis. Between the trimmed V and J ends, which lost 7 bases and 0 bases, there was a span of 16 bases. Germline V gives CDR1 SGHRS, CDR2 YFSETQ. The length of the CDR3 is 15 residues. Clones were sequenced by immunoSEQ multiplex PCR, and TCRdb holds only the in-frame ones, with some missing. This table has 45,000 to 65,000 clones, about nine tenths appearing once. The chain is built from TRBV5-1 and TRBJ1-1; possibly TRBD1 for D (5 bases). The receptor comes from a female donor with multiple sclerosis, enrolled in a pregnancy study. The input for sequencing was CD4+ T cells from peripheral blood mononuclear cells, taken in the third trimester of pregnancy. As DNA, the CDR3 is TGCGCCAGCCGAGGGGCGGGAGGGATGAACACTGAAGCTTTCTTT. It specifies CASRGAGGMNTEAFF.